The rows below give T cell receptor beta chains drawn from one sample of a study of cytomegalovirus exposure and HLA in healthy donors. TCRdb's copy holds only in-frame clones and misses some; the assay was immunoSEQ multiplex PCR. Counted here are approximately 90,000 clones, about 80% occurring once; the ten biggest clones make up roughly 3%. The specimen was PBMCs. These TCRs come from a man aged 35-49 years in good health and CMV-seronegative. Each CDR3 is given with its conserved first and last residue.

J gene	V gene	CDR3 protein
TRBJ2-3	TRBV28	CASSRTGSTGTDTQYF
TRBJ1-1	TRBV28	CASSIPTGKGTEAFF
TRBJ2-2	TRBV9	CASSVGQGNTGELFF
TRBJ2-7	TRBV5-6	CASSPSGGGLYEQYF
TRBJ1-2	TRBV28	CASSSPTPNYGYTF
TRBJ2-7	TRBV30	CAWKTGLYEQYF
TRBJ2-1	TRBV5-6	CASSFSSGYEQFF
TRBJ2-7	TRBV15	CATSIERASSYEQYF
TRBJ1-2	TRBV19	CASSIETGRRYGYTF
TRBJ2-5	TRBV10-2	CASSESRGGRMREGQETQYF
TRBJ2-1	TRBV4-2	CASSQASGYNEQFF
TRBJ2-7	TRBV6-6	CASSYSSRGGTYEQYF
TRBJ2-7	TRBV29-1	CSVEDGGRGGPNEQYF
TRBJ1-1	TRBV7-2	CASSYTGVRTEAFF